This TCR beta chain was sequenced in a study of blood T cell repertoires in COVID-19 (dated by TCRdb to the early 2020s). In the study overall: Collaborator samples came from the United States, Italy and Spain and covered acute and convalescent phases of COVID-19. The prospective study material was composed of cDNA or gDNA derived from T cells, B-cell-depleted T cells, or PBMCs. The dataset comprised deeply sampled blood TCRbeta repertoires from subjects exposed to, actively infected with, or recovered from COVID-19. The repertoires were made available in a free public database intended to serve as a resource for research on the immune response to SARS-CoV-2. The samples were drawn from the first 160 participants of the ongoing ImmuneRACE study and from over a thousand subjects provided by 6 global collaborators. The sample metadata nearly always contained a de-identified subject ID, COVID-19 status, age in years and sex. Where HLA class I and class II types were available, the types were taken from metadata supplied by the sample provider, not from assay-based typing. The investigation overall reported the following: Clinical and demographic metadata were provided uncurated, with the amount varying by source and participant.

CDR1 and CDR2, looked up from the germline V gene, are MGHRA and YSYEKL. From cysteine to phenylalanine, the CDR3 is 15 amino acids long. The sequence is cut down to CDR3 DNA, 45 bases in frame from base 1. The junction shows trimming of 2 bases on V and 4 bases on J, and the gene matches do not reach 5 bases of it. Participants in the prospective study were aged roughly 18 to 90 years, lived in more than 20 United States geographic areas, and enrolled through a virtual design. Cohort assignment in the prospective study relied on participant-reported clinical history from a screening survey and a study questionnaire. A participant counted as exposed if, within 2 weeks of entering the study, that participant had been in contact with someone who had a PCR-confirmed or clinician-diagnosed COVID-19 case. Mobile phlebotomists in the prospective study collected whole blood, serum and a nasopharyngeal or oropharyngeal swab from every participant. Prospective study participants could optionally give additional blood draws and questionnaires over a roughly two-month period. Prospective study blood samples were shipped either frozen or at room temperature before DNA extraction.

The table lists this clone with a few counts. It lacks a known antigen. No much larger clone is present one base from it, and per-base qualities are unavailable. TCRbeta CDR3 regions were amplified from genomic DNA by means of the immunoSEQ Assay, a bias-controlled multiplex PCR. The study's processing was this. The number of nucleated cells in each sample was estimated by amplification of reference gene primers within the assay. To quantify the absolute abundance of each unique TCRbeta CDR3 rearrangement, sequence reads were collapsed and filtered. Productive Simpson clonality was computed per sample as the square root of Simpson's diversity index over productive rearrangements. TCRdb stores this immuneACCESS table with in-frame sequences only. Part of the clones is absent; in the studies checked, under half of the shortfall reflects unresolved V genes, and no reason is known for the rest. V and J calls and clone size are those listed in that table; D and trimming were worked out from the DNA. This sample gives 150,000 or so clones in total; around 90% of them show up just once. Of the sample, less than 5% falls within the top ten clones.

This sequence was found in a middle-aged woman who had been exposed to COVID-19. Material: PBMCs or T cells enriched from blood (not recorded which). Recombination connected TRBV4-1 to TRBJ1-2; TRBD1 lines up with 9 middle nucleotides. The DNA sequence is given as TGCGCCAGCAGCCAACCCCGGACAGGGGCCTATGGCTACACCTTC. It translates as CASSQPRTGAYGYTF.